The 31 T cell receptor beta chains reported below all come from one sample, sequenced in a study of cytomegalovirus exposure and HLA in healthy donors. The primer mix had 60 Vbeta and 13 Jbeta primers. Assay: immunoSEQ multiplex PCR; the TCRdb copy retains only in-frame clones and omits some. The sample includes some 120,000 clones, about two thirds of them seen just once. The sequenced sample was PBMCs. The receptors were gathered from a man younger than 45 in good health and CMV-seronegative.

The chain has TRBV5-1 and TRBJ2-2, with 10 positions matching TRBD1. Looked up from germline, CDR1 is SGHRS and CDR2 is YFSETQ. Trimming removed 4 bases from V and 6 bases from J; junction bases left unmatched: 6. This CDR3 has 15 residues. CDR3 residues: CASSTGQGVSGELFF. CDR3 nucleotides: TGCGCCAGCAGCACAGGACAGGGGGTGTCCGGGGAGCTGTTTTTT.

This chain connects TRBV9 to TRBJ2-1, with a tentative D call TRBD2 (5 bases). V lost 4 bases, J lost 8 bases, and 22 bases lay in between. The CDR3 covers 16 residues. Germline loops: CDR1 SGDLS, CDR2 YYNGEE. In nucleotides, the CDR3 is TGTGCCAGCAGCTACAGAGGGCAGTTCACCCCCGATGAGCAGTTCTTC. It codes for CASSYRGQFTPDEQFF.

This clone appeared a few times. The gene calls are TRBV10-2 and TRBJ1-1, with D maybe TRBD1 (5 bases). CDR1 and CDR2 from the germline V gene are WSHSY and SAAADI. V was clipped by 5 bases and J by 10 bases, with 20 bases between them. The CDR3 is 14 residues long. The CDR3 spells CASSSSDRTRGAFF. Here the CDR3 DNA reads TGCGCCAGCAGTTCCTCCGACAGAACAAGGGGAGCTTTCTTT.

This CDR3 is CASSRQGGEKLFF. CDR3 DNA sequence: TGTGCCAGCAGCCGACAGGGGGGTGAAAAACTGTTTTTT. V gene TRBV6-6 combines with J gene TRBJ1-4; TRBD1 agrees at 9 bases. This CDR3 has 13 residues. Germline lookup yields CDR1 MNHNY and CDR2 SVGAGI (reference sequence). Unmatched junction bases numbered 3, after V lost 6 bases and J lost 7 bases.

This chain joins TRBV7-8 and TRBJ2-7; 7 bases are shared with TRBD2. CDR1 and CDR2 from the germline V gene are SGHVS and FQNEAQ. The CDR3 runs to 14 residues. The V segment lost 4 bases and the J segment 3 bases; nucleotides outside the gene matches: 6. The CDR3 nucleotides are TGTGCCAGCAGCTGGGAGACGGGGGGCTACGAGCAGTACTTC. It is translated as CASSWETGGYEQYF. Drawing the rest from reference TRBV7-8 and TRBJ2-7, the complete variable domain is GAGVSQSPRYKVAKRGQDVALRCDPISGHVSLFWYQQALGQGPEFLTYFQNEAQLDKSGLPSDRFFAERPEGSVSTLKIQRTQQEDSAVYLCASSWETGGYEQYFGPGTRLTVT.

The V call is TRBV30, the J call TRBJ1-1; D perhaps matches TRBD1 (5 bases). Trimming cost V 5 bases and J 1 base, with 8 bases left between them. The CDR3 length is 12 residues. The germline CDR1 and CDR2 sequences are GTSNPN and SVGIG (reference sequence). The CDR3 here is CAWGRGNTEAFF. CDR3 DNA sequence: TGTGCCTGGGGAAGGGGGAACACTGAAGCTTTCTTT.

V is TRBV6-1 and J is TRBJ2-1; 12 bases fit TRBD1. The V and J ends lost 9 bases and 8 bases, in that order; junction bases with no gene match: 11. The CDR3 contains 15 residues. Germline CDR1 is MNHNS and CDR2 is SASEGT. This CDR3 reads CASRDRGQLGYEQFF. The CDR3 DNA sequence: TGTGCCAGTAGGGACAGGGGGCAATTAGGCTATGAGCAGTTCTTC.

The V and J genes are TRBV2 and TRBJ1-1; 7 bases agree with TRBD1. The CDR3 has 14 residues. V lost 6 bases and J lost 6; bases outside the gene matches: 10. Germline lookup yields CDR1 SNHLY and CDR2 FYNNEI. The CDR3 DNA reads TGTGCCAGCAGCCCACAGACAGGGTATGCTGAAGCTTTCTTT. It encodes CASSPQTGYAEAFF.

This clone occurred once. Compared with germline, one end of the junction differs, possibly owing to a read error. The rearrangement links TRBV7-9 to TRBJ2-1; the match to TRBD2 covers 8 bases. Germline V gene sequence: CDR1 SEHNR, CDR2 FQNEAQ (reference sequence). The CDR3 is 18 residues long. CDR3 DNA sequence: TGTTCCAGCAGCCTTCCGCGGGGGGTATCGAGCTCCTACAATGAGCAGTTCTTC. It specifies CSSSLPRGVSSSYNEQFF.

This clone was seen once. The genes are TRBV5-4 and TRBJ1-1; 7 bases map to TRBD1. Germline loops: CDR1 SGHNT, CDR2 YYREEE (reference sequence). The CDR3 runs to 13 residues. Trimming cost V 4 bases and J 3 bases; bases outside gene matches: 3. CDR3 region: CASSRQGDTEAFF. The CDR3, as DNA: TGTGCCAGCAGCCGACAGGGTGACACTGAAGCTTTCTTT.

This chain joins TRBV2 and TRBJ2-1; TRBD2 matches 14 bases. Germline V CDR1 and CDR2: SNHLY, FYNNEI. This CDR3 spans 16 amino acids. The V segment lost 4 bases and the J segment 8 bases; nucleotides outside the gene matches: 7. The CDR3 sequence is CASSAQTSGGADEQFF. The CDR3 nucleotides are TGTGCCAGCAGTGCCCAGACTAGCGGGGGGGCGGATGAGCAGTTCTTC.

This clone was counted a few times. The V gene is TRBV7-2, the J gene TRBJ1-1; D might be TRBD1 (6 bases). Trimming took off 2 bases at V and 11 bases at J, with 12 bases between the two ends. Germline CDR1 SGHTA, CDR2 FQGNSA. The CDR3 covers 12 residues. The CDR3 bases are TGTGCCAGCAGCTTAAGAGCAGGGGCTGCTTTCTTT. It is translated as CASSLRAGAAFF.

The V gene is TRBV6-5, the J gene TRBJ1-1, with D unclear. The CDR3 is 11 residues long. Germline lookup yields CDR1 MNHEY and CDR2 SVGAGI. The V and J ends lost 7 bases and 1 base respectively, with 4 bases between them. The CDR3 loop is CASIWNTEAFF. CDR3 bases: TGTGCCAGCATCTGGAACACTGAAGCTTTCTTT.

The sample holds one count of this clone. V is TRBV15 and J is TRBJ2-4; 11 nucleotides align to TRBD1. The CDR3 loop spans 20 amino acids. Germline-derived CDR1 and CDR2 are LNHNV and YYDKDF (reference sequence). V dropped 1 base and J dropped 0; count of bases not matched to a gene: 11. CDR3 bases: TGTGCCACCAGCAGAGTTGGGGACAGGGGGGCCTACTTAGCCAAAAACATTCAGTACTTC. It encodes CATSRVGDRGAYLAKNIQYF.

The J gene is TRBJ1-2, the V gene TRBV9; 7 nucleotides match TRBD1. Trimming removed 3 bases from V and 3 bases from J; junction bases left unmatched: 5. This CDR3 region has 14 residues. Germline CDR1 SGDLS, CDR2 YYNGEE. CDR3 protein: CASSGGTVYYGYTF. The CDR3 nucleotides read TGTGCCAGCAGCGGCGGGACAGTTTACTATGGCTACACCTTC.

V usage is TRBV5-4 and J usage is TRBJ2-1; D ambiguous. V lost 4 bases to trimming and J lost 0 bases, with 8 bases between them. The CDR3 extends over 14 amino acids. The germline gives CDR1 SGHNT, CDR2 YYREEE (reference sequence). For the CDR3, the DNA is TGTGCCAGCAGCGGTGAGAGCTCCTACAATGAGCAGTTCTTC. It encodes CASSGESSYNEQFF. The full variable domain, with the rest looked up from reference TRBV5-4 and TRBJ2-1, is ETGVTQSPTHLIKTRGQQVTLRCSSQSGHNTVSWYQQALGQGPQFIFQYYREEENGRGNFPPRFSGLQFPNYSSELNVNALELDDSALYLCASSGESSYNEQFFGPGTRLTVL.

The J gene is TRBJ2-2, the V gene TRBV5-5; D possibly corresponds to TRBD1 (5 bases). The CDR3 spans 12 residues. With 2 bases removed from V and 7 bases from J, the gap between germline ends came to 6 bases. The germline CDR1 and CDR2 sequences are SGHKS and YYEKEE (reference sequence). The CDR3 DNA follows: TGTGCCAGCAGCTTTACAGGCGGGGAGCTGTTTTTT. It specifies CASSFTGGELFF.

Only a few counts were recorded for this clone. The rearrangement links TRBV4-1 to TRBJ1-4; D gene unclear. V was shortened by 4 bases and J by 5 bases, with 14 bases between the two germline ends. This CDR3 has 15 residues. Germline CDR1 MGHRA, CDR2 YSYEKL. CDR3: CASSPREGRNEKLFF. For the CDR3, the DNA is TGCGCCAGCAGCCCAAGGGAGGGCCGAAATGAAAAACTGTTTTTT.

This clone rates as medium-sized. CDR3 sequence reads: CASSLVFRGGWDEQFF. The CDR3 nucleotides are TGCGCCAGCAGCTTGGTATTTCGCGGGGGGTGGGATGAGCAGTTCTTC. The chain is built from TRBV5-1 and TRBJ2-1; 8 positions match TRBD2. V lost 0 bases and J lost 8; bases outside the gene matches: 10. CDR3 size: 16 residues. Germline V gives CDR1 SGHRS, CDR2 YFSETQ.

The chain couples TRBV28 to TRBJ1-5, with 7 bases matching TRBD1. Germline lookup yields CDR1 MDHEN and CDR2 SYDVKM. The CDR3 has 13 residues. The ends lost 5 bases at V and 6 bases at J; junction bases unmatched: 4. CDR3 residues: CASSLSGGQPQHF. In nucleotides, the CDR3 is TGTGCCAGCAGTCTGTCAGGGGGTCAGCCCCAGCATTTT.

This chain joins TRBV29-1 and TRBJ2-3; 8 positions agree with TRBD1. From germline, CDR1 is SQVTM and CDR2 ANQGSEA. The CDR3 loop spans 15 amino acids. The V gene end was trimmed by 4 bases and the J gene end by 3 bases; junction bases not matched to a gene: 9. The CDR3 loop is CSVVFGQGRTDTQYF. The CDR3, as DNA: TGCAGCGTTGTTTTCGGACAGGGAAGGACAGATACGCAGTATTTT.

This chain connects TRBV5-1 to TRBJ2-5; the D is unclear. The V gene's germline CDR1 is SGHRS and CDR2 YFSETQ. The CDR3 length is 11 residues. Trimming took 4 bases from V and 7 from J, leaving 8 bases between them. CDR3 sequence reads: CASSEEATQYF. In nucleotides, the CDR3 is TGCGCCAGCAGCGAAGAGGCGACCCAGTACTTC.

This sequence joins TRBV7-3 and TRBJ2-1; 9 bases align to TRBD1. V was pared by 0 bases and J by 4 bases, with 1 base of the junction left unmatched. The CDR3 runs to 15 residues. Germline V gene sequence: CDR1 SGHTA, CDR2 FQGTGA. This CDR3 reads CASSLTGQGYNEQFF. The CDR3 DNA reads TGTGCCAGCAGCTTAACGGGACAGGGATACAATGAGCAGTTCTTC.

This clone appeared a single time. The chain is built from TRBV4-2 and TRBJ2-1; 8 nucleotides line up with TRBD2. V gave up 4 bases and J gave up 10 bases; unmatched junction bases: 9. CDR1 LGHNA and CDR2 YNFKEQ come from the germline V gene. The CDR3 runs to 14 residues. The CDR3 region has the DNA TGTGCCAGCAGCCCAGCCGGGGCGGGGGGAGAGCAGTTCTTC. This gives the protein CASSPAGAGGEQFF.

This clone occurred a few times. The rearrangement links TRBV4-1 to TRBJ2-5, with 7 bases lining up with TRBD1. The trim removed 4 bases at V and 5 bases at J, leaving 1 base unmatched. CDR3 length: 12 amino acids. CDR1 MGHRA and CDR2 YSYEKL come from the germline V gene. This chain's CDR3 is CASSPRGETQYF. The DNA for the CDR3 is TGCGCCAGCAGCCCCAGGGGGGAGACCCAGTACTTC.

CDR3 protein: CASSLDRNTEAFF. In DNA form, the CDR3 reads TGTGCCAGCAGCTTAGACAGAAACACTGAAGCTTTCTTT. The chain joins TRBV7-6 to TRBJ1-1; D call uncertain. There are 13 residues in the CDR3. The V gene lost 1 base and the J gene lost 2 bases, with 5 bases spanning the gap. The germline V gene has CDR1 SGHVS and CDR2 FNYEAQ.

This clone was seen more than once but under ten times. CDR3 sequence: CASSIRGRGGTEAFF. CDR3 nucleotide sequence: TGTGCCAGCAGCATAAGGGGGCGGGGGGGCACTGAAGCTTTCTTT. The chain joins TRBV7-9 to TRBJ1-1; TRBD1 matches 7 bases. Germline-derived CDR1 and CDR2 are SEHNR and FQNEAQ (reference sequence). Unmatched junction bases numbered 10, after V lost 5 bases and J lost 4 bases. The CDR3 loop spans 15 amino acids.

V is TRBV11-2 and J is TRBJ2-7; 7 positions match TRBD2. The germline V gene encodes CDR1 SGHAT and CDR2 FQNNGV. This CDR3 contains 13 residues. V shed 5 bases, J shed 3 bases, and the junction held 4 bases outside the gene matches. The CDR3 DNA follows: TGTGCCAGCAGCCTCGGGGGGAGCTACGAGCAGTACTTC. Encoded protein: CASSLGGSYEQYF.

V gene TRBV19 combines with J gene TRBJ2-2; D perhaps matches TRBD1 (5 bases). CDR1 and CDR2 from the germline V gene are LNHDA and SQIVND (reference sequence). The CDR3 length is 15 residues. Trimming removed 3 bases at V and 3 bases at J, with 11 bases between. CDR3 sequence (DNA): TGTGCCAGTAGTATGGGGCAGTTTGACACCGGGGAGCTGTTTTTT. Encoded protein: CASSMGQFDTGELFF.

This chain connects TRBV19 to TRBJ1-2; 8 bases line up with TRBD1. CDR3 size: 13 residues. Germline V gene sequence: CDR1 LNHDA, CDR2 SQIVND (reference sequence). Germline trimming cut 6 bases from V and 8 bases from J; bases unmatched to any gene: 8. For the CDR3, the DNA is TGTGCCAGTAGGGCAGGGGGCAGACGCGGCTACACCTTC. Translation: CASRAGGRRGYTF.

This clone was seen a handful of times. The genes are TRBV29-1 and TRBJ1-1; perhaps TRBD1 as D (5 bases). Trimming took off 2 bases at V and 4 bases at J, with 5 bases between the two ends. The CDR3 extends over 11 amino acids. Germline-derived CDR1 and CDR2 are SQVTM and ANQGSEA. CDR3 sequence reads: CSVEQGTEAFF. Here the CDR3 DNA reads TGCAGCGTTGAACAGGGCACTGAAGCTTTCTTT.